The sequence of this T cell receptor beta chain was determined in a study of blood T cell repertoires in COVID-19. The overall study: The United States, Italy and Spain were the sources of the acute and convalescent COVID-19 samples. The analysed material was cDNA or gDNA that came from T cells, B-cell-depleted T cells, or PBMCs.

This CDR3 is built from 15 residues. The V end was cut by 4 bases, the J end by 0 bases, with 11 bases between. Germline CDR1 SGHDN, CDR2 FVKESK. Per the authors' pipeline: Counts of nucleated cells, estimated from reference gene primer amplification, were obtained. Sequencing used immunoSEQ multiplex PCR; TCRdb keeps in-frame clones, though not all of them. V, J and clone size are those of that table, while D and trimming were read from the DNA. In the table there are over 90,000 clones, around 90% of which are singletons. The receptor's source is a woman aged 80 or older in a cohort sampled during active COVID-19. Specimen: peripheral blood. The rearrangement links TRBV14 to TRBJ2-3; weak D call: TRBD1 (6 bases). The CDR3, as DNA: TGTGCCAGCAGCCCAGGGGCTGGTAGCACAGATACGCAGTATTTT. Residues: CASSPGAGSTDTQYF.